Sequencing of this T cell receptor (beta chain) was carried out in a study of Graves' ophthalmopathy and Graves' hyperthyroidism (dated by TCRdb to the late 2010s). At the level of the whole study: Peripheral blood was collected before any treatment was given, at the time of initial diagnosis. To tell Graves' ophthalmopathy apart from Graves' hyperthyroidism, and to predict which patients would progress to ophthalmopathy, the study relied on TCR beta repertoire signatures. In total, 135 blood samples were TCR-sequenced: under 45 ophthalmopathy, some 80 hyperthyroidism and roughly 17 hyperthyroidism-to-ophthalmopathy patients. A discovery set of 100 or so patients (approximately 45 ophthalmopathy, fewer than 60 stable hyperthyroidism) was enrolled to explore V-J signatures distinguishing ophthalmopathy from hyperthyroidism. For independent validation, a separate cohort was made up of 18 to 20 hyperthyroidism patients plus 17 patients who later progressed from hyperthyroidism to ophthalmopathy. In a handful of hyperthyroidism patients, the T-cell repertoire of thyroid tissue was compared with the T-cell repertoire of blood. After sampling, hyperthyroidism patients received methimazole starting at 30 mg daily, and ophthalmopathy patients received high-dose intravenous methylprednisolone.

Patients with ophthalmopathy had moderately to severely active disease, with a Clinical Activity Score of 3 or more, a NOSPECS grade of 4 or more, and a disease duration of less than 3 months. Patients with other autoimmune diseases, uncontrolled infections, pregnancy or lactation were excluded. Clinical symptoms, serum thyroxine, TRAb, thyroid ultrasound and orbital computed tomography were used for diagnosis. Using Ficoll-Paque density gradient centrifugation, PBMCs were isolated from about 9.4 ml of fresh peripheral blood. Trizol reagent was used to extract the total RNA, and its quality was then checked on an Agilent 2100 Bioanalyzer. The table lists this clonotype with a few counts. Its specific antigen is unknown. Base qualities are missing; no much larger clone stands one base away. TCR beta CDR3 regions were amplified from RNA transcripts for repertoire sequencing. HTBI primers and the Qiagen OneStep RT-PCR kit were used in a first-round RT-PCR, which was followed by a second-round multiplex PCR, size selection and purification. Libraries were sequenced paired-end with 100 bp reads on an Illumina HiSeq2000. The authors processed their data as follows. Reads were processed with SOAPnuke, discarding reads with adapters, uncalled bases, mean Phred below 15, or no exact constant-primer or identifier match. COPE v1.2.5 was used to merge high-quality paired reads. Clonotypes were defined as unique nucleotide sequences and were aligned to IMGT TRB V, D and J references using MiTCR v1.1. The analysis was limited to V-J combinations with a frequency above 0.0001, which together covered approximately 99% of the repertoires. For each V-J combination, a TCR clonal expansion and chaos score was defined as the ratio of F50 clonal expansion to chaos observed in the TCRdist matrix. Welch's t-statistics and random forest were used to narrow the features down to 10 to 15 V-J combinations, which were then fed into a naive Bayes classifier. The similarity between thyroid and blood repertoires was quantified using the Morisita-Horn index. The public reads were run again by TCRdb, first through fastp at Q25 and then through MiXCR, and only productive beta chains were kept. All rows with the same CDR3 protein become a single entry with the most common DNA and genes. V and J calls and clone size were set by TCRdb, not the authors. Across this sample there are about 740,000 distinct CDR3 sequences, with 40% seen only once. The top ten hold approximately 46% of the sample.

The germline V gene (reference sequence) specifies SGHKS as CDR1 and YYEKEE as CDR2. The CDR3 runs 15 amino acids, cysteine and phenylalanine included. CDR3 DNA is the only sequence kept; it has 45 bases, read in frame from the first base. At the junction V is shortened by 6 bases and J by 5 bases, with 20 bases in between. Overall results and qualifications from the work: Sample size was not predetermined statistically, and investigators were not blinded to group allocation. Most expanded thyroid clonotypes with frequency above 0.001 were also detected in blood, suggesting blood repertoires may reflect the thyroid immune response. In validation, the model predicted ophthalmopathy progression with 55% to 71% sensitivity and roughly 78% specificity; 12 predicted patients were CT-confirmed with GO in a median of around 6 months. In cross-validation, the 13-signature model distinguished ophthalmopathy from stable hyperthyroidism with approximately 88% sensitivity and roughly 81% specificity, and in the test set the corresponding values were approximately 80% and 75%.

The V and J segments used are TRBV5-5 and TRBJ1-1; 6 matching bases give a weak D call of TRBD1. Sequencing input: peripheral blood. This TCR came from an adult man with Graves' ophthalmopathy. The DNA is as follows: TGTGCCAGCACCCCATTCAAAGGAAGGGGGACTGAAGCTTTCTTT. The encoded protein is CASTPFKGRGTEAFF. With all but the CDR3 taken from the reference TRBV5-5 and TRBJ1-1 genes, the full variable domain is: DAGVTQSPTHLIKTRGQQVTLRCSPISGHKSVSWYQQVLGQGPQFIFQYYEKEERGRGNFPDRFSARQFPNYSSELNVNALLLGDSALYLCASTPFKGRGTEAFFGQGTRLTVV.